These 27 T cell receptor beta chains share one sample of origin, sequenced in a study of CD8+ T cells in alopecia areata (dated by TCRdb to 2017 to 2018). The time point label corresponds to: 4 weeks on oral tofacitinib. The treatment or condition label, read with the paper, signifies: oral pan-JAK inhibitor, 5-10 mg twice daily. Library preparation employed the immunoSEQ multiplex PCR assay. RNA was extracted from all samples and reverse transcribed into cDNA as template for TCR sequencing. TCRdb stores this immuneACCESS table with in-frame sequences only. Part of the clones is absent; in the studies checked, under half of the shortfall reflects unresolved V genes, and no reason is known for the rest. This sample is represented by 100,000 to 150,000 clones; around 63% of them were singletons. Clones ranked in the top ten supply around 5.7% of the sample. The sequencing used CD4+ T cells sorted from blood, collected at week 4, from a patient treated with tofacitinib. The receptors shown here come from a human donor with alopecia areata.

This chain uses TRBV20-1 with TRBJ2-3; D not resolved. This CDR3 is 11 amino acids long. Trimming left V 8 bases short and J 2 bases short, with 8 bases between. Germline V gene data show CDR1 as DFQATT and CDR2 as SNEGSKA (reference sequence). For the CDR3, the DNA is TGCAGTTCTACCTCCACAGATACGCAGTATTTT. It is translated as CSSTSTDTQYF.

J is TRBJ2-2 and V is TRBV2; TRBD2 agrees at 8 bases. With 2 bases clipped from V and 2 bases from J, the junction kept 7 bases outside the gene matches. Germline CDR1 reads SNHLY; CDR2 reads FYNNEI. The CDR3 extends over 17 amino acids. For the CDR3, the DNA is TGTGCCAGCAGTGAATGGCTAGCGGGTAGAAACACCGGGGAGCTGTTTTTT. It encodes CASSEWLAGRNTGELFF.

The CDR3 loop is CSVATSGRAETQYF. CDR3 DNA: TGCAGCGTTGCGACTAGCGGGAGGGCAGAGACCCAGTACTTC. This sequence joins TRBV29-1 and TRBJ2-5, with 14 bases aligning to TRBD2. The V segment lost 4 bases and the J segment 4 bases; nucleotides outside the gene matches: 2. Germline V lookup: CDR1 SQVTM, CDR2 ANQGSEA. The CDR3 extends over 14 amino acids.

This clone has just a few counts. The chain joins TRBV7-9 to TRBJ1-1; 10 bases line up with TRBD1. Germline CDR1 reads SEHNR; CDR2 reads FQNEAQ (reference sequence). The ends lost 6 bases at V and 5 bases at J; junction bases unmatched: 6. CDR3 length: 14 residues. The CDR3 sequence is CASSRQGARTEAFF. CDR3 DNA sequence: TGTGCCAGCAGTCGACAGGGGGCAAGAACTGAAGCTTTCTTT.

The J gene is TRBJ2-6, the V gene TRBV12-5; the match to TRBD2 covers 8 bases. Germline assignment: CDR1 LGHNT and CDR2 FRNRAP. V lost 8 bases to trimming and J lost 0 bases; unmatched junction nucleotides: 15. This CDR3 spans 19 amino acids. CDR3 DNA sequence: TGTGCTAGTACGATACGGGGACTAGGAGTTATCTCTGGGGCCAACGTCCTGACTTTC. Translation gives CASTIRGLGVISGANVLTF.

The rearrangement joins TRBV9 to TRBJ1-1, with 7 bases identical to TRBD1. CDR3 size: 16 residues. In germline, CDR1 is SGDLS, CDR2 YYNGEE. Trimming at V came to 0 bases and at J to 4 bases, leaving 9 bases not matched to a gene. CDR3 amino acids: CASSVGTGADGTEAFF. The DNA for the CDR3 is TGTGCCAGCAGCGTAGGTACAGGGGCTGATGGCACTGAAGCTTTCTTT.

This chain uses TRBV7-9 with TRBJ2-3, with 8 nucleotides matching TRBD2. V was pared by 8 bases and J by 0 bases, with 7 bases of the junction left unmatched. The CDR3 totals 15 residues. From germline, CDR1 is SEHNR and CDR2 FQNEAQ (reference sequence). This chain's CDR3 is CASPTGGTSTDTQYF. Written as DNA, the CDR3 is TGTGCCAGCCCCACGGGGGGGACTAGCACAGATACGCAGTATTTT.

The rearrangement joins TRBV6-5 to TRBJ2-1; D call uncertain. The CDR3 is made up of 15 amino acids. In germline, CDR1 is MNHEY, CDR2 SVGAGI. V was cut by 7 bases and J by 0 bases, with 13 bases left in between. The CDR3 DNA is TGTGCCAGCACCCGGATCTCCTTCTCCTACAATGAGCAGTTCTTC. Amino acids: CASTRISFSYNEQFF.

The V and J genes are TRBV7-6 and TRBJ2-7; unclear D gene. The germline CDR1 and CDR2 sequences are SGHVS and FNYEAQ. The CDR3 runs 15 residues. Trimming took 2 bases from V and 0 from J, leaving 11 bases between them. The CDR3 region has the DNA TGTGCCAGCAGCTTATCTCGGCATCTCTCCTACGAGCAGTACTTC. This codes for CASSLSRHLSYEQYF.

The chain joins TRBV30 to TRBJ2-1; D gene ambiguous. Trimming took off 0 bases at V and 8 bases at J, with 11 bases between the two ends. Germline values: CDR1 GTSNPN, CDR2 SVGIG (reference sequence). The CDR3 runs 13 residues. In DNA form, the CDR3 reads TGTGCCTGGAGTGTAGGAACCTTCGATGAGCAGTTCTTC. Encoded protein: CAWSVGTFDEQFF.

The V call is TRBV18, the J call TRBJ1-2, with D unresolved. The ends were cut back, 1 base at V and 2 bases at J, with 5 bases in the middle. Germline V lookup: CDR1 KGHSH, CDR2 LQKENI. CDR3 length: 13 amino acids. CDR3 DNA sequence: TGTGCCAGCTCACCACAACAGAACTATGGCTACACCTTC. Its protein is CASSPQQNYGYTF.

This clone was found once. This CDR3 reads CSVESRQGDVPQYF. The CDR3 DNA sequence: TGCAGCGTTGAATCGCGGCAGGGGGATGTTCCCCAGTACTTC. The V call is TRBV29-1, the J call TRBJ2-5; TRBD1 matches at 7 bases. The ends lost 2 bases at V and 9 bases at J; junction bases unmatched: 12. The CDR3 totals 14 residues. Germline CDR1 and CDR2: SQVTM and ANQGSEA.

The V gene is TRBV10-3, the J gene TRBJ1-2; no definite D call. The CDR3 runs 15 residues. The ends were cut back, 7 bases at V and 1 base at J, with 16 bases in the middle. From germline, CDR1 is ENHRY and CDR2 SYGVKD. The CDR3 reads CAINPDGWSNYGYTF. The CDR3 DNA reads as TGTGCCATCAATCCGGACGGTTGGAGTAACTATGGCTACACCTTC.

This clone has a handful of counts. The J gene is TRBJ2-3, the V gene TRBV15; D is ambiguous. There are 15 residues in the CDR3. Trimming removed 3 bases at V and 2 bases at J, with 12 bases between. Germline V gene data show CDR1 as LNHNV and CDR2 as YYDKDF (reference sequence). CDR3 sequence reads: CATSSPNPITDTQYF. Written as DNA, the CDR3 is TGTGCCACCAGCAGCCCGAACCCGATCACAGATACGCAGTATTTT. Filled out from reference TRBV15 and TRBJ2-3, the complete variable domain reads DAMVIQNPRYQVTQFGKPVTLSCSQTLNHNVMYWYQQKSSQAPKLLFHYYDKDFNNEADTPDNFQSRRPNTSFCFLDIRSPGLGDTAMYLCATSSPNPITDTQYFGPGTRLTVL.

The J gene is TRBJ2-7, the V gene TRBV4-1, with D tentatively TRBD2 (5 bases). Germline loops: CDR1 MGHRA, CDR2 YSYEKL. Trimming shortened V by 3 bases and J by 2 bases, and 14 bases separated the two germline ends. This CDR3 region has 15 residues. The CDR3 coding sequence is TGCGCCAGCAGCCATGGGCGGGTCCGGACCTACGAGCAGTACTTC. It yields the protein CASSHGRVRTYEQYF.

J is TRBJ2-7 and V is TRBV9, with D perhaps given as TRBD1 or TRBD2 (5 bases each). Germline V gene sequence: CDR1 SGDLS, CDR2 YYNGEE. Trimming pared 3 bases from V and 2 bases from J, leaving 12 bases between. This CDR3 has 14 residues. CDR3 nucleotides: TGTGCCAGCAGCGCGGGACGCACAGCCTACGAGCAGTACTTC. It yields the protein CASSAGRTAYEQYF.

The rearrangement joins TRBV6-5 to TRBJ1-1; D possibly corresponds to TRBD1 (6 bases). Germline V CDR1 and CDR2: MNHEY, SVGAGI. This CDR3 spans 15 amino acids. Trimming took 1 base from V and 6 from J, leaving 15 bases between them. CDR3 nucleotide sequence: TGTGCCAGCAGTTACTACGACAGGCGGTCGGCTGAAGCTTTCTTT. Translation: CASSYYDRRSAEAFF.

This clone was detected once. The V gene is TRBV7-2, the J gene TRBJ2-7; a weak D match, TRBD2 (6 bases). Trimming stripped 5 bases from V and 0 bases from J, with 11 bases between. Germline lookup yields CDR1 SGHTA and CDR2 FQGNSA. The CDR3 spans 14 residues. CDR3 coding DNA: TGTGCCAGCAGCCCCGGACTAAGCTCCTACGAGCAGTACTTC. It yields the protein CASSPGLSSYEQYF.

V gene TRBV2 combines with J gene TRBJ2-5, with a weak D call TRBD2 (5 bases). The CDR3 covers 13 residues. Trimming left V 5 bases short and J 5 bases short, with 12 bases between. Germline V gene data show CDR1 as SNHLY and CDR2 as FYNNEI. CDR3 residues: CASSIGLLETQYF. The CDR3 nucleotides are TGTGCCAGCAGTATAGGACTGCTGGAGACCCAGTACTTC. The variable domain in full, completed from reference TRBV2 and TRBJ2-5, reads EPEVTQTPSHQVTQMGQEVILRCVPISNHLYFYWYRQILGQKVEFLVSFYNNEISEKSEIFDDQFSVERPDGSNFTLKIRSTKLEDSAMYFCASSIGLLETQYFGPGTRLLVL.

The chain employs TRBV10-3 and TRBJ2-7; no reliable D call. Trimming cost V 4 bases and J 4 bases, with 8 bases left between them. The germline V gene has CDR1 ENHRY and CDR2 SYGVKD. CDR3 length equals 12 residues. CDR3 sequence: CAISGSPYEQYF. CDR3 nucleotide sequence: TGTGCCATCAGTGGGAGTCCATACGAGCAGTACTTC.

This clone was seen more than once but under ten times. The chain uses TRBV29-1 and TRBJ2-5; weak D call: TRBD1 (6 bases). Germline loops: CDR1 SQVTM, CDR2 ANQGSEA. The CDR3 is 13 residues long. The V gene lost 8 bases and the J gene lost 5 bases, with 18 bases spanning the gap. CDR3 bases: TGCAGCCACAGGGCCGCCGGAAGGGAGACCCAGTACTTC. Its protein is CSHRAAGRETQYF.

CDR3 DNA: TGCGCCAGCAGCTTGGACGACAGGCGATCTAACTATGGCTACACCTTC. It translates to CASSLDDRRSNYGYTF. The chain links TRBV5-1 to TRBJ1-2; perhaps TRBD1 as D (6 bases). CDR3 length: 16 amino acids. Germline V lookup: CDR1 SGHRS, CDR2 YFSETQ. The V gene lost 0 bases and the J gene lost 0 bases, with 12 bases spanning the gap.

This clone was recorded only once. The CDR3 DNA reads as TGTGCCACCAGCAGAGATCCGAAGGGGCGGGATGAGCAGTTCTTC. This codes for CATSRDPKGRDEQFF. J is TRBJ2-1 and V is TRBV15, with D perhaps being TRBD1 or TRBD2 (5 bases each). CDR1 LNHNV and CDR2 YYDKDF come from the germline V gene (reference sequence). The CDR3 contains 15 residues. Trimming stripped 0 bases from V and 8 bases from J, with 14 bases between.

The V gene is TRBV4-1, the J gene TRBJ2-7, with 7 bases that match TRBD1. CDR1 and CDR2 from the germline V gene are MGHRA and YSYEKL. V lost 1 base to trimming and J lost 5 bases; unmatched junction nucleotides: 11. The CDR3 is 16 residues long. CDR3 in amino acids: CASSQAVSGGLDEQYF. DNA for the CDR3: TGCGCCAGCAGCCAAGCTGTGTCAGGGGGTCTCGACGAGCAGTACTTC.

The CDR3 region is CASSQDRYQPQHF. The CDR3 region has the DNA TGTGCCAGCAGTCAAGACAGGTACCAGCCCCAGCATTTT. This chain connects TRBV6-5 to TRBJ1-5; weak D call: TRBD1 (6 bases). Germline loops: CDR1 MNHEY, CDR2 SVGAGI. The V end was cut by 5 bases, the J end by 7 bases, with 12 bases between. This CDR3 region has 13 residues.

The chain employs TRBV23-1 and TRBJ1-6, with D hard to call. TRBV23-1 qualifies as an ORF whose function is uncertain. This CDR3 region has 15 residues. The V end lost 0 bases, the J end lost 7 bases, and 10 bases lay between the germline ends. CDR3 coding DNA: TGCGCCAGCAGTCAATCGTACAGCCCGAATTCACCCCTCCACTTT. It specifies CASSQSYSPNSPLHF.

The gene calls are TRBV10-3 and TRBJ2-5; a possible D gene is TRBD2 (5 bases). V was shortened by 4 bases and J by 3 bases, with 18 bases between the two germline ends. Germline loops: CDR1 ENHRY, CDR2 SYGVKD. This CDR3 has 16 amino acids. The CDR3 DNA follows: TGTGCCATCAGTGGGGTACACGTAGCAGCGGAAGAGACCCAGTACTTC. Translated, it gives CAISGVHVAAEETQYF.